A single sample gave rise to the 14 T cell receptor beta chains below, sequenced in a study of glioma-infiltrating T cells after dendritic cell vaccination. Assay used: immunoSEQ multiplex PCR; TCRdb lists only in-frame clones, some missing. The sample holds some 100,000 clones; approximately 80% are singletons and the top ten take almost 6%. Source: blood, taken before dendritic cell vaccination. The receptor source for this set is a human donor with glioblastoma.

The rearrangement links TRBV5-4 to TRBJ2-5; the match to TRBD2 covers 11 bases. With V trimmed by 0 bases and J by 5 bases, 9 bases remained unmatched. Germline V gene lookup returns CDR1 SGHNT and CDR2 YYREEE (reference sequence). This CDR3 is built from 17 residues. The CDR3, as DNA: TGTGCCAGCAGCTTGGGACGGATCCCTAGCGGGGGGGAGACCCAGTACTTC. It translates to CASSLGRIPSGGETQYF.

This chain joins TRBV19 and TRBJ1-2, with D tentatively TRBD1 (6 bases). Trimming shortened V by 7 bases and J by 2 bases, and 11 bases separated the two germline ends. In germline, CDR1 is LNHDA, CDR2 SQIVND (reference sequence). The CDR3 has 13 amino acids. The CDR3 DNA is TGTGCCAGTAACAGGGTTCGGAACTATGGCTACACCTTC. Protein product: CASNRVRNYGYTF.

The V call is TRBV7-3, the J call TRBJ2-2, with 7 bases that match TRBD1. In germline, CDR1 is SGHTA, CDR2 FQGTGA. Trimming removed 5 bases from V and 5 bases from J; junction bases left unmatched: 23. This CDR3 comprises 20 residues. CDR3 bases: TGTGCCAGCAGCCAGACCCTTATACTCTTGACAGGGATGTGGACCGGGGAGCTGTTTTTT. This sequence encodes CASSQTLILLTGMWTGELFF.

The CDR3 here is CATNSGGFRTDTQYF. The CDR3 nucleotides read TGCGCCACCAATAGCGGGGGGTTTCGCACAGATACGCAGTATTTT. The V and J genes are TRBV10-1 and TRBJ2-3, with 10 bases identical to TRBD2. The V segment lost 10 bases and the J segment 1 base; nucleotides outside the gene matches: 8. Germline lookup yields CDR1 WNHNN and CDR2 SYGVQD (reference sequence). This CDR3 comprises 15 residues.

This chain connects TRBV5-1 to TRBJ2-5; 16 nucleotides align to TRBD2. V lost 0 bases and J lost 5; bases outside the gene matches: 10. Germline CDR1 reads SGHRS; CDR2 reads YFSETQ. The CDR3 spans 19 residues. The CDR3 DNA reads TGCGCCAGCAGCTTGGCTTGGGGACTAGCGGGGGGGCATTCCGAGACCCAGTACTTC. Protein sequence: CASSLAWGLAGGHSETQYF. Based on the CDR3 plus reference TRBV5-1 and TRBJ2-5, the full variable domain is KAGVTQTPRYLIKTRGQQVTLSCSPISGHRSVSWYQQTPGQGLQFLFEYFSETQRNKGNFPGRFSGRQFSNSRSEMNVSTLELGDSALYLCASSLAWGLAGGHSETQYFGPGTRLLVL.

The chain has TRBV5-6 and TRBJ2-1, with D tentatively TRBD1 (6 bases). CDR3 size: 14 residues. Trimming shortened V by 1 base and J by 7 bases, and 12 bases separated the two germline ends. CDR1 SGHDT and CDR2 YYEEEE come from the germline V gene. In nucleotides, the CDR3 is TGTGCCAGCAGCTTGACAGGGTTGGGAAATGAGCAGTTCTTC. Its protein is CASSLTGLGNEQFF. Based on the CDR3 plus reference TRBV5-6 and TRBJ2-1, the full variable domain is DAGVTQSPTHLIKTRGQQVTLRCSPKSGHDTVSWYQQALGQGPQFIFQYYEEEERQRGNFPDRFSGHQFPNYSSELNVNALLLGDSALYLCASSLTGLGNEQFFGPGTRLTVL.

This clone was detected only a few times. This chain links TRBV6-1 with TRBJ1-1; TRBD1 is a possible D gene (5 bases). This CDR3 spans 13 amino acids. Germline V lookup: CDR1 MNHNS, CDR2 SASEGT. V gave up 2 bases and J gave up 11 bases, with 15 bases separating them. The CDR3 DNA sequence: TGTGCCAGCAGTGAATTTTTGTCAGGGAATGCTTTCTTT. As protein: CASSEFLSGNAFF.

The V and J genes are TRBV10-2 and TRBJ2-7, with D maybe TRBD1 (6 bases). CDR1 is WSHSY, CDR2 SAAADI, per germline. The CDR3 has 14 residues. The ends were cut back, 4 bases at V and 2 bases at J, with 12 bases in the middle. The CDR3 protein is CASSVLEGAYEQYF. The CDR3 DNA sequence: TGCGCCAGCAGTGTGCTCGAGGGGGCCTACGAGCAGTACTTC.

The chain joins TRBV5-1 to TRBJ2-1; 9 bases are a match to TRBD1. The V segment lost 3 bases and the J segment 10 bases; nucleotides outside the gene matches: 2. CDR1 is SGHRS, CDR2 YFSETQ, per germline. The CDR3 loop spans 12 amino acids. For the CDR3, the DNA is TGCGCCAGCAGCTGGACAGGGGACGAGCAGTTCTTC. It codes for CASSWTGDEQFF.

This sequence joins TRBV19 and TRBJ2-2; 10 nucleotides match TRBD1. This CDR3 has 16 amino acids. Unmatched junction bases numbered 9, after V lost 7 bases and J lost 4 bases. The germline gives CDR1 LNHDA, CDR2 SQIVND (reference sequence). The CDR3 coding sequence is TGTGCCAGTAACACACGACAGGGGGCAATCACCGGGGAGCTGTTTTTT. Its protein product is CASNTRQGAITGELFF.

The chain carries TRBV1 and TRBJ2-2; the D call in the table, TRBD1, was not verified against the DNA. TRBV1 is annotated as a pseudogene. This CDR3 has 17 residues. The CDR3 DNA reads TGCACCAGCAGCCAAGATGTCGTCAGGGTGAACACCGGGGAGCTGTTTTTT. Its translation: CTSSQDVVRVNTGELFF.

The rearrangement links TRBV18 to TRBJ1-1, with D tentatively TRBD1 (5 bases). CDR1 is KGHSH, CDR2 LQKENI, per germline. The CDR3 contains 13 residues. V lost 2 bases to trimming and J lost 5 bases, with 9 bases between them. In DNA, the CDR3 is TGTGCCAGCTCACCAATAGGGGCGACTGAAGCTTTCTTT. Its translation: CASSPIGATEAFF.

This chain's CDR3 is CASSLTNPPLTDTQYF. CDR3 sequence (DNA): TGTGCCAGCAGTCTAACTAACCCACCGCTCACAGATACGCAGTATTTT. This chain links TRBV2 with TRBJ2-3; D unresolved. Trimming shortened V by 5 bases and J by 2 bases, and 17 bases separated the two germline ends. The germline CDR1 and CDR2 sequences are SNHLY and FYNNEI. There are 16 residues in the CDR3.

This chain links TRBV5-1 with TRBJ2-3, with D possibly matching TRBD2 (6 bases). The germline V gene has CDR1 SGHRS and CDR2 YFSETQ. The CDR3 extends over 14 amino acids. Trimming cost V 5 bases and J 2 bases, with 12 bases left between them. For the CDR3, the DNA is TGCGCCAGCAGTGGCGGGGCCTTCACAGATACGCAGTATTTT. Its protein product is CASSGGAFTDTQYF.